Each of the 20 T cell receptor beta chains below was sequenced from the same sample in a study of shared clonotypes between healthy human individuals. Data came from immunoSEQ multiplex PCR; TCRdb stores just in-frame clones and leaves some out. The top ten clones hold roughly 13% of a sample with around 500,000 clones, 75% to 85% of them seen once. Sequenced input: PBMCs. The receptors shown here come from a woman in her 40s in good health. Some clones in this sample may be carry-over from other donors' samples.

The DNA of the CDR3 is TGTGCCACCAGCAGAGATGCAGGGAAGTACGAGCAGTACTTC. Translating gives CATSRDAGKYEQYF. This chain joins TRBV15 and TRBJ2-7; D may be TRBD1 (5 bases). Germline CDR1 and CDR2: LNHNV and YYDKDF (reference sequence). V lost 0 bases to trimming and J lost 4 bases, with 10 bases between them. This CDR3 is built from 14 residues.

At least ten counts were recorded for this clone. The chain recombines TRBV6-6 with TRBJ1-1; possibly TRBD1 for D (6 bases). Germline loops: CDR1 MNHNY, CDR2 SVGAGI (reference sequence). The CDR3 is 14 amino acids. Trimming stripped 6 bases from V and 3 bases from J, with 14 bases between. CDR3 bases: TGTGCCAGCAGGGGAACGGACAGCTACACTGAAGCTTTCTTT. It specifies CASRGTDSYTEAFF.

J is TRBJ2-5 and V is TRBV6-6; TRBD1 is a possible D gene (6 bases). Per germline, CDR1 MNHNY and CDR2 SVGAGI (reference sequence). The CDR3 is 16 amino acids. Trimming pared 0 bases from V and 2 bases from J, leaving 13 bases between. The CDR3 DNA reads TGTGCCAGCAGTTACTCGCAGACAGGACATCAAGAGACCCAGTACTTC. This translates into CASSYSQTGHQETQYF.

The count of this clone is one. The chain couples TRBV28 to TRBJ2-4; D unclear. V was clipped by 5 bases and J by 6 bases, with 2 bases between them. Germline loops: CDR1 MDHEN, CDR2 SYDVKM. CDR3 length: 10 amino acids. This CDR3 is CASSGNIQYF. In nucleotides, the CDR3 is TGTGCCAGCAGTGGAAACATTCAGTACTTC.

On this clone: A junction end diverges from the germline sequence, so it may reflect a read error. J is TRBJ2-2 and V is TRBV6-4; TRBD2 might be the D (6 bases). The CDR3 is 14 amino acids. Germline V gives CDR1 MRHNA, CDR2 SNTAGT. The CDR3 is CAGSDGTNTGELFF. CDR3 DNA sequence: TGTGCCGGCAGTGACGGGACTAACACCGGGGAGCTGTTTTTT.

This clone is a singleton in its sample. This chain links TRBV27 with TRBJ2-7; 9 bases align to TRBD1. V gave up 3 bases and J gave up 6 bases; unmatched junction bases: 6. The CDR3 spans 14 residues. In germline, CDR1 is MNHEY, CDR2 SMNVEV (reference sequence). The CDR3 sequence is CASSFTGTGTEQYF. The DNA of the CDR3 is TGTGCCAGCAGTTTTACCGGGACAGGGACCGAGCAGTACTTC.

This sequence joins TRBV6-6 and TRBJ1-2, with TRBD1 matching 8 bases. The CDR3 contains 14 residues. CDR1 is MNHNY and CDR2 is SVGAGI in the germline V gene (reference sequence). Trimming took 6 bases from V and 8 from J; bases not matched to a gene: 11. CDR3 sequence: CASSPGQVVGGYTF. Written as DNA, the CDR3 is TGTGCCAGCAGCCCGGGACAGGTGGTAGGCGGCTACACCTTC.

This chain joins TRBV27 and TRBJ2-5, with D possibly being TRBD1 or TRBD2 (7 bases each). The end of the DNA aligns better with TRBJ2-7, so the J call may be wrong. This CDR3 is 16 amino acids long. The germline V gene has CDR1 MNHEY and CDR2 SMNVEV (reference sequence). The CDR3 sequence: CASSLAAGGGGYEQYF. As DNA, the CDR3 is TGTGCCAGCAGCCTAGCCGCAGGGGGAGGGGGCTACGAGCAGTACTTC.

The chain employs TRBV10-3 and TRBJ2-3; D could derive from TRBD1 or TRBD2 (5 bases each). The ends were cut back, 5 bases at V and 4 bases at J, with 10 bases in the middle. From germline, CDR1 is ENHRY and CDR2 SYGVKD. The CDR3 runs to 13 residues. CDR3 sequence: CAISQGDPDTQYF. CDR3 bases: TGTGCCATCAGTCAAGGGGACCCAGATACGCAGTATTTT.

The CDR3 DNA follows: TGTGCCAGCAGTTTATGGGGGGCAACAGGGTTAGCTAACTATGGCTACACCTTC. The encoded protein is CASSLWGATGLANYGYTF. The V and J genes are TRBV28 and TRBJ1-2; tentative D call: TRBD1 (6 bases). The length of the CDR3 is 18 residues. Trimming removed 0 bases at V and 0 bases at J, with 17 bases between. Germline V gene data show CDR1 as MDHEN and CDR2 as SYDVKM.

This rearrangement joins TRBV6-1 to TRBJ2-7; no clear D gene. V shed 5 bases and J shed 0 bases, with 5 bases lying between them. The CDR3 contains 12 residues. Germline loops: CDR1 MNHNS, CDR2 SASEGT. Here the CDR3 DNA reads TGTGCCAGCAGTCTCTCCTCCTACGAGCAGTACTTC. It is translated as CASSLSSYEQYF.

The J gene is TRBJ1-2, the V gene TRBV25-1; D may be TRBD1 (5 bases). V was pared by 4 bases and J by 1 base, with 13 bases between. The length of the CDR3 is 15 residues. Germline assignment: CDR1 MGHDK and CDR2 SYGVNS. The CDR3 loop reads CASSGSRGNNYGYTF. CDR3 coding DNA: TGTGCCAGCAGTGGGTCTCGGGGGAATAACTATGGCTACACCTTC.

CDR3 bases: TGCGCCACTAGCACAACAGGGGCCCGAAACTACGAGCAGTACTTC. Translation gives CATSTTGARNYEQYF. The chain couples TRBV5-1 to TRBJ2-7, with 7 bases lining up with TRBD1. Germline CDR1 and CDR2: SGHRS and YFSETQ. The J segment lost 3 bases and the V segment lost 9 bases, leaving 15 bases of the junction unmatched. The CDR3 is made up of 15 amino acids.

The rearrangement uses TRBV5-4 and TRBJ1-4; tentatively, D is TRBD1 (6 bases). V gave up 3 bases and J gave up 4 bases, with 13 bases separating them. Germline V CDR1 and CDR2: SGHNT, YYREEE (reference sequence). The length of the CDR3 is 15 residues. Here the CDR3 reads CASSSRTEGNEKLFF. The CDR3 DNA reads TGTGCCAGCAGCTCAAGGACAGAGGGTAATGAAAAACTGTTTTTT.

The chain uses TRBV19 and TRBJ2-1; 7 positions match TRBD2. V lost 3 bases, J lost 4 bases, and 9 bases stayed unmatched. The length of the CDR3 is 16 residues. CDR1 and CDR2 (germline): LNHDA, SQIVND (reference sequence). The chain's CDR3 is CASSMGWGGGYNEQFF. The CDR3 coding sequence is TGTGCCAGTAGTATGGGTTGGGGCGGGGGTTACAATGAGCAGTTCTTC.

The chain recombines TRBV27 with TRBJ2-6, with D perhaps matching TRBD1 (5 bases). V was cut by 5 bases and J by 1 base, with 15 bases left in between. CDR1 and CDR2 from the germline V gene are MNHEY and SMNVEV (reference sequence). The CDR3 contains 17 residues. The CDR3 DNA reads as TGTGCCAGCAGTCTAAAGCCACAGGCTTCTGGGGCCAACGTCCTGACTTTC. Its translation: CASSLKPQASGANVLTF. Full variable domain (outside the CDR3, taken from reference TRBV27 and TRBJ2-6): EAQVTQNPRYLITVTGKKLTVTCSQNMNHEYMSWYRQDPGLGLRQIYYSMNVEVTDKGDVPEGYKVSRKEKRNFPLILESPSPNQTSLYFCASSLKPQASGANVLTFGAGSRLTVL.

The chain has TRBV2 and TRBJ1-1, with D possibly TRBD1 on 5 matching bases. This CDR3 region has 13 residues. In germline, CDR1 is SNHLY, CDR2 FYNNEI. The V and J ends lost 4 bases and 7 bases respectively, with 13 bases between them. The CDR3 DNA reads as TGTGCCAGCAGTGGGGGACGGTCAATTGAAGCTTTCTTT. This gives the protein CASSGGRSIEAFF.

The chain's CDR3 is CASSLELEGRDYGYTF. Here the CDR3 DNA reads TGTGCCAGCAGCTTGGAACTTGAGGGGAGGGATTATGGCTACACCTTC. The chain has TRBV5-6 and TRBJ1-2, with a weak D call TRBD1 (5 bases). With 0 bases removed from V and 5 bases from J, the gap between germline ends came to 17 bases. Germline CDR1 and CDR2: SGHDT and YYEEEE. This CDR3 has 16 residues.

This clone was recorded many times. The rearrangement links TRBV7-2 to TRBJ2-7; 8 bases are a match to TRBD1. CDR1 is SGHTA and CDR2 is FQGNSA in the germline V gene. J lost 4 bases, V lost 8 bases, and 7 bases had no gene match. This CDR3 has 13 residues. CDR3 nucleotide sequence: TGTGCCAGCGGAAGGACAGGGCGGTACGAGCAGTACTTC. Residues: CASGRTGRYEQYF. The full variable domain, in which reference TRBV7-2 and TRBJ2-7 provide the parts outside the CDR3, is GAGVSQSPSNKVTEKGKDVELRCDPISGHTALYWYRQSLGQGLEFLIYFQGNSAPDKSGLPSDRFSAERTGGSVSTLTIQRTQQEDSAVYLCASGRTGRYEQYFGPGTRLTVT.

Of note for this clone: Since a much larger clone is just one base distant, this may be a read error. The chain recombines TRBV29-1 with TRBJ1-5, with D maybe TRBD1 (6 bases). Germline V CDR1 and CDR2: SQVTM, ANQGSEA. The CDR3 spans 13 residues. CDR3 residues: CSASDRNNKPQHF. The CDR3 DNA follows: TGCAGCGCATCGGACAGAAACAATAAGCCCCAGCATTTT.